This is a list of T cell receptor beta chains from one sample in a study of cytomegalovirus exposure and HLA in healthy donors. Using immunoSEQ multiplex PCR, the repertoire was profiled, and TCRdb retains in-frame clones only, with some absent. The table has roughly 130,000 clones, roughly 71% seen once. The sample consisted of PBMCs. These TCRs come from a woman aged 45-65 years in good health and CMV-seropositive. Both conserved end residues are trimmed from each CDR3. The order of the fields is clone size, V gene, CDR3 protein. A row's size may be missing; if present it is once, few, many or a size class.

- | TRBV6-1 | ASRPTASSYNEQF
few | TRBV11-2 | ASSLDGTGAYEQY
few | TRBV12-5 | ASGLAGTGADQPQH
few | TRBV18 | ASSLTVFGNTIY
- | TRBV19 | ASRKSTGIQQPQH
- | TRBV25-1 | ASSESDGLSREEQF
- | TRBV7-8 | ASSLAQPGGRTSPLH
once | TRBV30 | AWSGAGNQETQY
- | TRBV14 | ASSQTGANYGYP
- | TRBV5-6 | ASSLARGYSNQPQH
- | TRBV18 | ASSPKGGGETQY
once | TRBV7-2 | ASSPSTSGVYEQY
- | TRBV4-2 | ASSPGGSGGANTGELF
- | TRBV27 | ASSPNGQSSYNSPLH
once | TRBV20-1 | SATSGYEQY
- | TRBV25-1 | ASSERTGTPGDTQY
- | TRBV5-1 | ASNRVVPGQGGNEQF
- | TRBV28 | ATETGWPTEAF
- | TRBV9 | ASSVLSGGETQY
- | TRBV13 | ASSPSRALAKPHYGYT
- | TRBV7-2 | ASSQASGIGYT
- | TRBV5-1 | ASSLDTGYGYT
- | TRBV10-3 | AISEGADYEQY
- | TRBV2 | ASSLQGPDTQY
- | TRBV5-1 | ASSLGGLAGTDTQY
- | TRBV5-1 | ASSLDRALGKLF
- | TRBV5-1 | PSMSGGGTWETQY
- | TRBV6-6 | ASSYGTGIQETQY
many | TRBV25-1 | ASSVTGMGTEAF
- | TRBV10-3 | AIRRGGAYEQY
- | TRBV7-2 | ASSSAGGTRVYEQY
- | TRBV14 | ASSQESGTKTQY
- | TRBV19 | ASRNSGAGTQY
- | TRBV6-5 | ASGKRQGNSPLH
- | TRBV6-5 | AAGVQSPYEQY
- | TRBV7-7 | ASSLGAGQPQH
- | TRBV14 | ASSHLGGPDEKLF
- | TRBV30 | AWRARRGTGGSPLH
- | TRBV5-1 | ASSLSGEVGETQY
- | TRBV7-2 | ASSLARESEAF
- | TRBV29-1 | SVLGQFPTDTQY
- | TRBV5-6 | ASSGAKSSGNTIY
- | TRBV7-9 | ASTFTDTEAF
- | TRBV2 | ATESTGFSNEKLF
- | TRBV18 | ASSRGGTDTQY
many | TRBV2 | ASGGGTYNEQF
- | TRBV1 | TSSPGTGGSNEQF
once | TRBV7-7 | ASSFTTTGELF
- | TRBV19 | ASRPDRDYGYT